This T cell receptor (beta chain) was recorded in a study of OX40 agonist ivuxolimab in advanced cancers. Clones were read by immunoSEQ multiplex PCR, and TCRdb kept only the in-frame ones, dropping some. This table holds around 39,000 clones, about four fifths found once. Here the sequenced sample was CD4+ or CD8+ T cells sorted from blood, taken in a trial of the OX40 agonist ivuxolimab. The sequence derives from an adult with an advanced solid tumor such as melanoma, head and neck, liver or kidney cancer.

DNA for the CDR3: TGTGCCAGCAGTTTCGGTATGAGCAATCAGCCCCAGCATTTT. Translating it yields CASSFGMSNQPQHF. The rearrangement uses TRBV28 and TRBJ1-5; no clear D gene. V was pared by 3 bases and J by 1 base, with 7 bases between. The length of the CDR3 is 14 residues. Germline CDR1 and CDR2: MDHEN and SYDVKM.